The 2 T cell receptor beta chains reported below all come from one sample, sequenced in a study of blood T cell repertoires in COVID-19 (TCRdb year 2020). The library was obtained by the immunoSEQ multiplex PCR assay. Held by TCRdb, this immuneACCESS table contains in-frame sequences only and omits some clones. Under half of the omission traces to an unresolved V gene where checked; the cause of the rest is unknown. The sample has fewer than 450,000 clones on record, more than 70% of them singletons. The top ten clones comprise about 12% of the sample. The sample comprised peripheral blood. Every receptor here comes from a woman aged 50 to 65 with COVID-19, enrolled during active disease.

This clone appeared a few times. The chain couples TRBV18 to TRBJ2-3, with 10 bases lining up with TRBD2. The CDR3 runs 14 residues. The trim removed 7 bases at V and 4 bases at J, leaving 5 bases unmatched. Germline V gene lookup returns CDR1 KGHSH and CDR2 LQKENI. In DNA, the CDR3 is TGTGCCAGCTTCCCGGGACTAGCGTCAGATACGCAGTATTTT. The encoded protein is CASFPGLASDTQYF.

The chain links TRBV18 to TRBJ2-6, with D possibly TRBD1 on 5 matching bases. The V gene lost 10 bases and the J gene lost 4 bases, with 17 bases spanning the gap. From germline, CDR1 is KGHSH and CDR2 LQKENI. The CDR3 is made up of 15 amino acids. CDR3 sequence: CATTGVRSGANVLTF. DNA of the CDR3: TGTGCCACTACAGGAGTGAGGTCCGGGGCCAACGTCCTGACTTTC.